This T cell receptor beta chain was found in a study of identical twins. MiXCR, applied by TCRdb to the 5' RACE reads, yields one record per CDR3 protein. The table shows roughly 1,500,000 distinct CDR3 sequences, with more than 30% occurring only once. The CDR3 consists of 15 residues. Germline V gene data show CDR1 as MNHEY and CDR2 as SVGAGI. With V trimmed by 6 bases and J by 3 bases, 11 bases remained unmatched. The source of this sequence is a newborn girl in good health. The material sequenced was cord blood. This chain connects TRBV6-5 to TRBJ2-7; 7 bases are shared with TRBD2. The CDR3: CASSRGVPSGYEQYF. CDR3 sequence (DNA): TGTGCCAGCAGCCGGGGGGTCCCCTCTGGCTACGAGCAGTACTTC.